This TCR beta chain was obtained from a study of blood T cell repertoires in COVID-19. Study background: Italy, Spain and the United States were the sources of the convalescent and acute COVID-19 samples. The analysed material was cDNA or gDNA that came from T cells, B-cell-depleted T cells, or PBMCs.

This clone was counted a single time. Profiling relied on immunoSEQ multiplex PCR, and the TCRdb table lists in-frame clones only, not all of them. Altogether 150,000 to 200,000 clones are present, approximately 87% being singletons, with the ten largest covering 3.7%. The V gene lost 7 bases and the J gene lost 5 bases, with 14 bases spanning the gap. The CDR3 is 14 residues long. The germline CDR1 and CDR2 sequences are LNHDA and SQIVND (reference sequence). The sample comprised peripheral blood. The chain links TRBV19 to TRBJ2-2; D is possibly TRBD1 (6 bases). The TCR originated in a man younger than 35 with active or convalescent COVID-19. This CDR3 is CASIHRAGTGELFF. In nucleotides, the CDR3 is TGTGCCAGTATTCACAGGGCAGGTACCGGGGAGCTGTTTTTT.